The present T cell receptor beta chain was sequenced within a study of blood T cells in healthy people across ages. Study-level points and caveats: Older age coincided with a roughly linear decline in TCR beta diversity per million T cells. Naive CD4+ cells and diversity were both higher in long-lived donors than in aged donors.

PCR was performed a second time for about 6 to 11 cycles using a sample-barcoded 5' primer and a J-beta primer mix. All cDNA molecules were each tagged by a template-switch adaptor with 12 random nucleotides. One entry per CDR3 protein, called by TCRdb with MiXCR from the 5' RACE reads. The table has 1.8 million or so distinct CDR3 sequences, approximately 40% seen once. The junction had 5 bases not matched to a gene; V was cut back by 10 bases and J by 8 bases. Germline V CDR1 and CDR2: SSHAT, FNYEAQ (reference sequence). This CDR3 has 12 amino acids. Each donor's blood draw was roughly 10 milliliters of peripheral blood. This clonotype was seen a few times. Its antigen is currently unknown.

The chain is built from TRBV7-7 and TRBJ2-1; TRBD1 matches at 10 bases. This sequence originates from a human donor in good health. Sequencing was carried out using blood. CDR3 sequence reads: CAIGDRGHEQFF. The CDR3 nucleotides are TGTGCCATCGGGGACAGGGGTCATGAGCAGTTCTTC.